The next 25 T cell receptor beta chains were all read from a single sample in a study of CD8+ T cells in alopecia areata. Extracted RNA was reverse transcribed, and the resulting cDNA served as sequencing template. Produced via immunoSEQ multiplex PCR; TCRdb's table is partial and in-frame only. Of fewer than 250,000 clones in the sample, more than 45% were seen once. The source material was CD4+ T cells sorted from blood, sampled at week 0. These receptors were obtained from a human donor with alopecia areata.

In DNA, the CDR3 is TGCGCCAGCAGCTTTGGGGCAGCAGGAACAGATACGCAGTATTTT. This sequence encodes CASSFGAAGTDTQYF. This chain links TRBV5-1 with TRBJ2-3, with D possibly matching TRBD1 (5 bases). CDR1 and CDR2 (germline): SGHRS, YFSETQ. V lost 2 bases and J 3 bases, leaving 13 bases between the germline ends. This CDR3 has 15 residues. Filled out from reference TRBV5-1 and TRBJ2-3, the complete variable domain reads KAGVTQTPRYLIKTRGQQVTLSCSPISGHRSVSWYQQTPGQGLQFLFEYFSETQRNKGNFPGRFSGRQFSNSRSEMNVSTLELGDSALYLCASSFGAAGTDTQYFGPGTRLTVL.

This clone has ten or more counts. The V gene is TRBV18, the J gene TRBJ2-7; no clear D. Germline CDR1 and CDR2: KGHSH and LQKENI. V gave up 6 bases and J gave up 0 bases, with 9 bases separating them. The CDR3 spans 13 residues. CDR3 residues: CASSSDGSYEQYF. The CDR3 DNA reads as TGTGCCAGCTCCTCGGACGGCTCCTACGAGCAGTACTTC.

V usage is TRBV6-5 and J usage is TRBJ2-1; no clear D. Germline assignment: CDR1 MNHEY and CDR2 SVGAGI. This CDR3 comprises 13 residues. Trimming left V 0 bases short and J 7 bases short, with 7 bases between. In DNA form, the CDR3 reads TGTGCCAGCAGTTACTCGAGAGCGAATGAGCAGTTCTTC. It yields the protein CASSYSRANEQFF.

The genes are TRBV29-1 and TRBJ2-2, with 10 nucleotides matching TRBD1. CDR1 SQVTM and CDR2 ANQGSEA come from the germline V gene. This CDR3 has 14 residues. The J segment lost 4 bases and the V segment lost 4 bases, leaving 3 bases of the junction unmatched. CDR3 region: CSVGQGAGTGELFF. CDR3 sequence (DNA): TGCAGCGTTGGACAGGGGGCGGGCACCGGGGAGCTGTTTTTT.

The genes are TRBV27 and TRBJ1-1; 7 bases agree with TRBD1. From germline, CDR1 is MNHEY and CDR2 SMNVEV (reference sequence). This CDR3 is 14 amino acids long. J was trimmed by 4 bases and V by 4 bases; bases with no gene match: 6. For the CDR3, the DNA is TGTGCCAGCAGTTCCACAGGGGCTCTCACTGAAGCTTTCTTT. This sequence encodes CASSSTGALTEAFF.

This clone was found a few times. V usage is TRBV30 and J usage is TRBJ2-4; D gene unclear. In germline, CDR1 is GTSNPN, CDR2 SVGIG (reference sequence). The CDR3 has 13 residues. The V end lost 1 base, the J end lost 8 bases, and 12 bases lay between the germline ends. The CDR3 here is CAWSGGYGDIQYF. CDR3 DNA: TGTGCCTGGAGTGGGGGATATGGAGACATTCAGTACTTC.

This chain connects TRBV29-1 to TRBJ1-2; no reliable D call. Germline lookup yields CDR1 SQVTM and CDR2 ANQGSEA. The length of the CDR3 is 8 residues. V gave up 8 bases and J gave up 8 bases, with 6 bases separating them. The CDR3 protein is CSLGGYTF. The DNA for the CDR3 is TGCAGCTTAGGCGGCTACACCTTC.

There are a few counts of this clone. V is TRBV29-1 and J is TRBJ2-5; D remains ambiguous. V gave up 6 bases and J gave up 5 bases, with 19 bases separating them. The germline gives CDR1 SQVTM, CDR2 ANQGSEA. The CDR3 contains 14 residues. CDR3 sequence reads: CSVAGRQKVETQYF. The CDR3 DNA follows: TGCAGCGTCGCCGGGCGGCAGAAAGTCGAGACCCAGTACTTC.

The rearrangement uses TRBV18 and TRBJ2-4; possibly TRBD2 for D (6 bases). The V and J ends lost 2 bases and 7 bases respectively, with 15 bases between them. This CDR3 has 15 residues. Germline values: CDR1 KGHSH, CDR2 LQKENI. CDR3 in DNA: TGTGCCAGCTCACCAATGAGGGGAGGAGAGAACATTCAGTACTTC. Its protein is CASSPMRGGENIQYF. The entire variable domain, with the rest obtained from reference TRBV18 and TRBJ2-4, is as follows: NAGVMQNPRHLVRRRGQEARLRCSPMKGHSHVYWYRQLPEEGLKFMVYLQKENIIDESGMPKERFSAEFPKEGPSILRIQQVVRGDSAAYFCASSPMRGGENIQYFGAGTRLSVL.

V gene TRBV20-1 combines with J gene TRBJ2-5; tentatively, D is TRBD1 (6 bases). CDR3 length equals 11 residues. Trimming took 6 bases from V and 5 from J, leaving 10 bases between them. Germline V lookup: CDR1 DFQATT, CDR2 SNEGSKA (reference sequence). Here the CDR3 reads CSATGPETQYF. The CDR3 DNA follows: TGCAGTGCCACAGGGCCGGAGACCCAGTACTTC.

The chain recombines TRBV7-8 with TRBJ1-2; the D gene is possibly TRBD1 (5 bases). This CDR3 region has 13 residues. The germline V gene has CDR1 SGHVS and CDR2 FQNEAQ. Between the trimmed V and J ends, which lost 6 bases and 7 bases, there was a span of 15 bases. The CDR3 loop is CASSPTGTSGYTF. In nucleotides, the CDR3 is TGTGCCAGCAGTCCTACCGGGACTTCTGGCTACACCTTC.

The chain carries TRBV7-9 and TRBJ2-3, with D maybe TRBD2 (5 bases). This CDR3 contains 15 residues. V was cut by 3 bases and J by 3 bases, with 13 bases left in between. CDR1 and CDR2 from the germline V gene are SEHNR and FQNEAQ (reference sequence). The CDR3 nucleotides are TGTGCCAGCAGCTTGGAGCGGACTTCAACAGATACGCAGTATTTT. Encoded protein: CASSLERTSTDTQYF.

The chain is built from TRBV29-1 and TRBJ2-5; 8 bases are a match to TRBD1. Germline CDR1 is SQVTM and CDR2 is ANQGSEA. The junction had 8 bases not matched to a gene; V was cut back by 4 bases and J by 4 bases. This CDR3 comprises 14 residues. The CDR3 DNA sequence: TGCAGCGTTGCGGGACAGGTTATTCGAGAGACCCAGTACTTC. Encoded protein: CSVAGQVIRETQYF.

This clone was picked up a small number of times. This chain links TRBV7-9 with TRBJ2-7, with TRBD1 as a possible D gene (6 bases). Per germline, CDR1 SEHNR and CDR2 FQNEAQ (reference sequence). Trimming stripped 5 bases from V and 3 bases from J, with 20 bases between. There are 16 residues in the CDR3. The CDR3, as DNA: TGTGCCAGCAGCGGAAGATGGGGGCGCAGTGACTACGAGCAGTACTTC. It yields the protein CASSGRWGRSDYEQYF.

J is TRBJ1-2 and V is TRBV5-1; D perhaps matches TRBD1 (5 bases). V dropped 0 bases and J dropped 8 bases, with 14 bases sitting between them. The CDR3 runs 14 residues. The V gene's germline CDR1 is SGHRS and CDR2 YFSETQ. The CDR3 loop is CASSLDEAGWGYTF. The CDR3 DNA reads TGCGCCAGCAGCTTGGATGAGGCAGGGTGGGGCTACACCTTC.

J is TRBJ1-6 and V is TRBV9, with a possible D match to TRBD1 (5 bases). V lost 0 bases, J lost 5 bases, and 9 bases lay in between. This CDR3 has 15 amino acids. Germline V gene lookup returns CDR1 SGDLS and CDR2 YYNGEE. CDR3 sequence (DNA): TGTGCCAGCAGCGTAGAGCCAGGGCATAATTCACCCCTCCACTTT. This translates into CASSVEPGHNSPLHF.

This chain connects TRBV7-9 to TRBJ2-1, with 7 bases lining up with TRBD2. The V segment lost 5 bases and the J segment 2 bases; nucleotides outside the gene matches: 12. CDR1 and CDR2 (germline): SEHNR, FQNEAQ (reference sequence). The CDR3 extends over 17 amino acids. Here the CDR3 reads CASSPSVRETTYNEQFF. CDR3 coding DNA: TGTGCCAGCAGCCCCTCGGTGCGGGAGACTACCTACAATGAGCAGTTCTTC.

This chain uses TRBV15 with TRBJ1-1, with TRBD1 as a possible D gene (6 bases). In germline, CDR1 is LNHNV, CDR2 YYDKDF (reference sequence). V lost 1 base, J lost 4 bases, and 13 bases lay in between. This CDR3 has 15 residues. The CDR3 DNA reads as TGTGCCACCAGCAGAGTGAGGTCAGGGGCCACTGAAGCTTTCTTT. This codes for CATSRVRSGATEAFF.

The chain couples TRBV30 to TRBJ1-4, with 10 bases identical to TRBD1. The length of the CDR3 is 13 residues. Trimming took 3 bases from V and 8 from J; bases not matched to a gene: 3. The germline V gene encodes CDR1 GTSNPN and CDR2 SVGIG (reference sequence). CDR3 loop: CAWSRDRGEKLFF. DNA of the CDR3: TGTGCCTGGAGCCGGGACAGGGGCGAAAAACTGTTTTTT.

The chain has TRBV29-1 and TRBJ1-2; weak D call: TRBD1 (5 bases). This CDR3 contains 13 residues. V dropped 0 bases and J dropped 5 bases, with 10 bases sitting between them. CDR1 SQVTM and CDR2 ANQGSEA come from the germline V gene. CDR3 loop: CSVEEGRGYGYTF. The CDR3 region has the DNA TGCAGCGTTGAAGAAGGGAGGGGTTATGGCTACACCTTC.

This rearrangement joins TRBV29-1 to TRBJ2-7; the D gene is possibly TRBD1 (5 bases). Trimming took 6 bases from V and 6 from J, leaving 24 bases between them. The CDR3 is 15 residues long. CDR1 SQVTM and CDR2 ANQGSEA come from the germline V gene. CDR3 sequence reads: CSVTQGGYLTSEQYF. CDR3 sequence (DNA): TGCAGCGTGACGCAGGGCGGTTACCTAACTTCCGAGCAGTACTTC.

V gene TRBV6-1 combines with J gene TRBJ1-1; 7 nucleotides align to TRBD1. The CDR3 is 13 residues long. The V gene's germline CDR1 is MNHNS and CDR2 SASEGT. The J segment lost 1 base and the V segment lost 5 bases, leaving 1 base of the junction unmatched. The CDR3 sequence is CASSRQGNTEAFF. The CDR3 nucleotides read TGTGCCAGCAGTAGACAGGGGAACACTGAAGCTTTCTTT.

The chain uses TRBV4-2 and TRBJ2-3; the match to TRBD2 covers 11 bases. J was trimmed by 4 bases and V by 1 base; bases with no gene match: 4. Germline CDR1 LGHNA, CDR2 YNFKEQ. There are 16 residues in the CDR3. The CDR3 DNA reads TGTGCCAGCAGCCAAGTACTAGCGGGAGTTTCAGATACGCAGTATTTT. It specifies CASSQVLAGVSDTQYF.

V and J are TRBV30 and TRBJ2-3; TRBD2 aligns across 11 bases. The germline V gene encodes CDR1 GTSNPN and CDR2 SVGIG (reference sequence). The V and J ends lost 3 bases and 3 bases, in that order; junction bases with no gene match: 5. The CDR3 runs 15 residues. The CDR3 reads CAWSLAGGGTDTQYF. CDR3 sequence (DNA): TGTGCCTGGAGCCTAGCGGGAGGAGGAACAGATACGCAGTATTTT.

In this sample, this clone turned up a few times. The CDR3 sequence is CASSYFPPGPYQPQHF. The CDR3 nucleotides read TGTGCCAGCAGTTACTTTCCCCCGGGGCCTTATCAGCCCCAGCATTTT. The J gene is TRBJ1-5, the V gene TRBV6-5; possibly TRBD1 for D (5 bases). Germline V gene data show CDR1 as MNHEY and CDR2 as SVGAGI. The CDR3 spans 16 residues. The V end was cut by 1 base, the J end by 5 bases, with 15 bases between.